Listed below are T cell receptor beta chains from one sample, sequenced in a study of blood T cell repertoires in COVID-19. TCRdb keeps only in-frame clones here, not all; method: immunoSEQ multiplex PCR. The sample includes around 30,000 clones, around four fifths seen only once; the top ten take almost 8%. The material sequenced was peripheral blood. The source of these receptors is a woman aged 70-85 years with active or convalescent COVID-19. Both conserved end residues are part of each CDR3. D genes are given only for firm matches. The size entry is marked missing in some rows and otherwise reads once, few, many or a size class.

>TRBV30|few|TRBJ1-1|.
CAWSVRFEAFF
TGTGCCTGGAGTGTACGGTTTGAAGCTTTCTTT
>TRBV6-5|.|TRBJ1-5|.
CASNNRRSNQPQHF
TGTGCCAGCAATAACAGGAGAAGCAATCAGCCCCAGCATTTT
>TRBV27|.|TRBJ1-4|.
CASSLKRRGEEKLFF
TGTGCCAGCAGTTTAAAGAGGCGGGGGGAGGAAAAACTGTTTTTT
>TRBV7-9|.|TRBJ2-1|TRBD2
CASSKLTSGKNNEQFF
TGTGCCAGCAGCAAACTTACTAGCGGGAAAAACAATGAGCAGTTCTTC
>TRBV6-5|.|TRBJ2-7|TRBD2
CATSEAGGLSHEQYF
TGTGCCACCTCCGAAGCGGGGGGGCTTTCCCACGAGCAGTACTTC
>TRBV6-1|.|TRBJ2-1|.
CASSEHRVGYNEQFF
TGTGCCAGCAGTGAACACAGGGTGGGCTACAATGAGCAGTTCTTC
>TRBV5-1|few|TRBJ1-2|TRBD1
CASTNTGGGSYGYTF
TGCGCCAGCACCAACACAGGGGGAGGGAGCTATGGCTACACCTTC
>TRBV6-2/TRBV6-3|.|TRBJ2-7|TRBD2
CASSSPRGLAYEQYF
TGTGCCAGCAGTTCGCCTCGGGGACTAGCCTACGAGCAGTACTTC
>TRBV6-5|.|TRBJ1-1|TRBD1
CASRGQGAWNTEAFF
TGTGCCAGCAGGGGACAGGGGGCTTGGAACACTGAAGCTTTCTTT
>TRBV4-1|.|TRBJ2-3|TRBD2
CASSQRTRGTSGRAIDPDTQYF
TGCGCCAGCAGCCAAAGGACCCGCGGGACTAGCGGGAGGGCCATCGACCCAGATACGCAGTATTTT
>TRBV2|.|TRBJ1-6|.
CASSEARGGSPLHF
TGTGCCAGCAGTGAAGCTCGGGGGGGTTCACCCCTCCACTTT
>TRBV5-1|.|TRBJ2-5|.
CASKSSPTAYQETQYF
TGCGCCAGCAAAAGTTCCCCGACAGCCTACCAAGAGACCCAGTACTTC
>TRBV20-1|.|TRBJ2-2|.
CSGANTGELFF
TGCAGTGGAGCGAACACCGGGGAGCTGTTTTTT
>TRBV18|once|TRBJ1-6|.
CASSPGTNYNSPLHF
TGTGCCAGCTCACCCGGGACAAACTATAATTCACCCCTCCACTTT
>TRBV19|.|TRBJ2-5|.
CASSIGGSQETQYF
TGTGCCAGTAGTATAGGTGGCAGTCAAGAGACCCAGTACTTC
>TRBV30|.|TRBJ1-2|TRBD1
CACPDRGRGYYGYTF
TGTGCCTGCCCGGACAGGGGGCGCGGTTACTATGGCTACACCTTC
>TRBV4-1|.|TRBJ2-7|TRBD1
CASSQRTGSEQYF
TGCGCCAGCAGCCAAAGGACAGGGAGCGAGCAGTACTTC
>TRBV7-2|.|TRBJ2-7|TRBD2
CASSPSGVSSYEQYF
TGTGCCAGCAGCCCGAGCGGGGTCAGCTCCTACGAGCAGTACTTC
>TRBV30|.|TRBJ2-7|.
CAWSVLQGRYEQYF
TGTGCCTGGAGTGTATTACAGGGTAGATACGAGCAGTACTTC
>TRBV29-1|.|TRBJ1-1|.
CSGQWNTEAFF
TGCAGCGGACAGTGGAACACTGAAGCTTTCTTT
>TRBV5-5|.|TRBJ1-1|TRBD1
CASSSTGVENTEAFF
TGTGCCAGCAGCTCCACAGGGGTGGAGAACACTGAAGCTTTCTTT
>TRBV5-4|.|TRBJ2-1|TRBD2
CASSLRALAGVRFTNEQFF
TGTGCCAGCAGCTTGCGGGCACTAGCGGGAGTGAGGTTTACCAATGAGCAGTTCTTC
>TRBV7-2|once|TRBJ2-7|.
CASSPDRGATYEQYF
TGTGCCAGCAGCCCAGATCGGGGGGCCACCTACGAGCAGTACTTC
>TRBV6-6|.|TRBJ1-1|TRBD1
CASSTRTGRTEAFF
TGTGCCAGCAGTACTAGGACAGGGAGGACTGAAGCTTTCTTT
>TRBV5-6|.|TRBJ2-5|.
CASSSTLWDTRETQYF
TGTGCCAGCAGCTCAACACTTTGGGACACACGAGAGACCCAGTACTTC
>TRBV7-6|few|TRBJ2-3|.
CASSPRTSSTDTQYF
TGTGCCAGCAGCCCAAGGACTTCTAGCACAGATACGCAGTATTTT
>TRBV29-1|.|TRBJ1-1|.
CSVGLVGAEAFF
TGCAGCGTTGGTTTAGTAGGGGCTGAAGCTTTCTTT
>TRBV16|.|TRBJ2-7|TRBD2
CASSRATSASLEQYF
TGTGCCAGCAGCCGCGCCACTAGCGCCAGTCTCGAGCAGTACTTC
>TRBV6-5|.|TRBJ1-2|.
CASSPGDGYGYTF
TGTGCCAGCAGCCCGGGGGATGGCTATGGCTACACCTTC
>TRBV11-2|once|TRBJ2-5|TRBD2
CASSLVTGLAQETQYF
TGTGCCAGCAGCTTAGTAACGGGACTAGCGCAAGAGACCCAGTACTTC
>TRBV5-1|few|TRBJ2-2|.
CASSLALATRELFF
TGCGCCAGCAGCTTGGCCTTGGCAACCAGGGAGCTGTTTTTT
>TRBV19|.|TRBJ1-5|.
CASSRWGDGEPQHF
TGTGCCAGTAGCCGGTGGGGGGATGGGGAGCCCCAGCATTTT
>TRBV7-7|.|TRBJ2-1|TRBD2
CASSFMAGAINEQFF
TGTGCCAGCAGCTTTATGGCGGGAGCGATCAATGAGCAGTTCTTC
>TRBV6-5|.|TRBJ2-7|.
CASQRGGESYEQYF
TGTGCCAGCCAACGAGGGGGGGAGTCCTACGAGCAGTACTTC
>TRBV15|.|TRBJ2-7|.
CATSRDRGPYEQYF
TGTGCCACCAGCAGAGACAGGGGTCCCTACGAGCAGTACTTC
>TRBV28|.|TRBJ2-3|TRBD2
CASSLWASGSGSDTQYF
TGTGCCAGCAGTTTATGGGCTAGCGGGAGTGGGTCAGATACGCAGTATTTT
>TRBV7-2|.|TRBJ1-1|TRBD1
CASSLGRGAQATEAFF
TGTGCCAGCAGCCTCGGCAGGGGGGCGCAGGCCACTGAAGCTTTCTTT